The 29 T cell receptor beta chains below all came from one sample that was sequenced in a study of T cells expressing NK-cell markers. Reprocessing the 5' RACE reads, TCRdb reports a single entry for every CDR3 protein and omits DNA. Recorded for this sample: some 120,000 distinct CDR3 sequences. The sequencing input was blood T cells: a sorted CD56 or NKG2C T cell subset, CD4+ or CD8+ T cells, or bulk PBMC T cells (not recorded which). The receptors shown here come from a woman between 18 and 75 years old in good health.

The J gene is TRBJ1-2, the V gene TRBV5-4; TCRdb selects TRBD1, and the lack of DNA leaves this call unchecked. Per germline, CDR1 SGHNT and CDR2 YYREEE (reference sequence). The CDR3 has 16 amino acids. CDR3 sequence reads: CASSLDPGGAGYGYTF.

This chain links TRBV9 with TRBJ2-1; TCRdb's D call, TRBD1, is unchecked because there is no DNA. Germline V gives CDR1 SGDLS, CDR2 YYNGEE. The CDR3 is 14 residues long. Here the CDR3 reads CASSAPPAYNEQFF. The full variable domain, its missing parts supplied by reference TRBV9 and TRBJ2-1, is DSGVTQTPKHLITATGQRVTLRCSPRSGDLSVYWYQQSLDQGLQFLIQYYNGEERAKGNILERFSAQQFPDLHSELNLSSLELGDSALYFCASSAPPAYNEQFFGPGTRLTVL.

This sequence joins TRBV28 and TRBJ2-7. There are 11 residues in the CDR3. Germline V gives CDR1 MDHEN, CDR2 SYDVKM. CDR3 sequence: CASRQTYEQYF. Full variable domain (remainder filled in from reference TRBV28 and TRBJ2-7): DVKVTQSSRYLVKRTGEKVFLECVQDMDHENMFWYRQDPGLGLRLIYFSYDVKMKEKGDIPEGYSVSREKKERFSLILESASTNQTSMYLCASRQTYEQYFGPGTRLTVT.

The CDR3 loop reads CASSVYNEQFF. The V call is TRBV9, the J call TRBJ2-1. This CDR3 has 11 residues. Germline values: CDR1 SGDLS, CDR2 YYNGEE.

The V call is TRBV27, the J call TRBJ2-1; TCRdb selects TRBD1, and the lack of DNA leaves this call unchecked. In germline, CDR1 is MNHEY, CDR2 SMNVEV (reference sequence). This CDR3 spans 14 amino acids. The CDR3 reads CASSSGMGHNEQFF.

The chain links TRBV7-8 to TRBJ2-7; without DNA, the TCRdb call of TRBD1 cannot be checked. Per germline, CDR1 SGHVS and CDR2 FQNEAQ. This CDR3 spans 14 amino acids. The CDR3 sequence: CASSTWDRGYEQYF.

The chain carries TRBV4-2 and TRBJ2-3; TCRdb outputs TRBD1, but without DNA this stays unchecked. Germline CDR1 reads LGHNA; CDR2 reads YNFKEQ. This CDR3 spans 14 amino acids. The CDR3 sequence is CASSQGEGADTQYF.

The chain employs TRBV7-9 and TRBJ2-1. CDR1 SEHNR and CDR2 FQNEAQ come from the germline V gene (reference sequence). The CDR3 runs 15 residues. The CDR3 sequence: CASSLGVGPYNEQFF.

The chain employs TRBV6-2 or TRBV6-3 and TRBJ2-1; absent DNA, TCRdb's TRBD1 call cannot be checked. The V gene's germline CDR1 is MNHEY and CDR2 SVGEGT. This CDR3 is 16 amino acids long. CDR3: CASRMTGPPPYNEQFF.

The rearrangement uses TRBV3-1 and TRBJ2-1; TCRdb outputs TRBD1, but without DNA this stays unchecked. The CDR3 has 14 amino acids. Germline assignment: CDR1 LGHDT and CDR2 YNNKEL (reference sequence). This chain's CDR3 is CASGRQGGAHEQFF.

The rearrangement uses TRBV21-1 and TRBJ2-7; TCRdb's D call of TRBD1 is untestable without DNA. TRBV21-1 is designated a pseudogene. CDR3 length: 14 residues. CDR3 loop: CASSGRDRGYEQYF.

The V gene is TRBV27, the J gene TRBJ2-6. CDR1 is MNHEY and CDR2 is SMNVEV in the germline V gene (reference sequence). The CDR3 is made up of 15 amino acids. The CDR3 region is CASSLTPSGANVLTF.

The chain joins TRBV7-2 to TRBJ2-7; TCRdb outputs TRBD1, but without DNA this stays unchecked. The germline CDR1 and CDR2 sequences are SGHTA and FQGNSA. There are 16 residues in the CDR3. CDR3 sequence: CASSLASTDRAYEQYF.

The J gene is TRBJ2-1, the V gene TRBV4-3; TCRdb's D call, TRBD2, is unchecked because there is no DNA. The CDR3 is 19 residues long. CDR1 is LGHNA and CDR2 is YSLEER in the germline V gene. Here the CDR3 reads CASSHSTNVAGASYNEQFF.

V gene TRBV20-1 combines with J gene TRBJ2-5; the D call from TCRdb, TRBD1, cannot be confirmed without DNA. This CDR3 has 12 residues. CDR1 is DFQATT, CDR2 SNEGSKA, per germline (reference sequence). The CDR3 protein is CSARGQGKTQYF.

The J gene is TRBJ2-2, the V gene TRBV6-5; TCRdb proposes TRBD2, but this gene call is untestable without DNA. The length of the CDR3 is 17 residues. The germline V gene has CDR1 MNHEY and CDR2 SVGAGI. CDR3 region: CASSYGTSGSVTGELFF.

The chain's CDR3 is CASSGLTHNEQFF. The chain employs TRBV19 and TRBJ2-1. CDR1 and CDR2 (germline): LNHDA, SQIVND (reference sequence). The CDR3 runs 13 residues.

The rearrangement uses TRBV30 and TRBJ2-5. Germline V CDR1 and CDR2: GTSNPN, SVGIG (reference sequence). The length of the CDR3 is 14 residues. CDR3 residues: CAWSVKSEAGTHSF.

The chain carries TRBV7-2 and TRBJ2-7; TCRdb returns TRBD2, unconfirmable since there is no DNA. CDR1 and CDR2 (germline): SGHTA, FQGNSA. This CDR3 is 15 amino acids long. The CDR3 region is CASTLRTSGALEQYF. The entire variable domain, with the rest obtained from reference TRBV7-2 and TRBJ2-7, is as follows: GAGVSQSPSNKVTEKGKDVELRCDPISGHTALYWYRQSLGQGLEFLIYFQGNSAPDKSGLPSDRFSAERTGGSVSTLTIQRTQQEDSAVYLCASTLRTSGALEQYFGPGTRLTVT.

This chain uses TRBV4-1 with TRBJ1-1; there is no DNA to check the TCRdb D call of TRBD1. Germline CDR1 MGHRA, CDR2 YSYEKL. The length of the CDR3 is 15 residues. The CDR3 protein is CASSQEGQGGTEAFF.

CDR3 loop: CASSLVSGNQPQHF. The V call is TRBV12-3 or TRBV12-4, the J call TRBJ1-5. There are 14 residues in the CDR3.

The V and J genes are TRBV12-3 or TRBV12-4 and TRBJ2-7; the TCRdb call, TRBD2, lacks DNA for checking. The CDR3 spans 14 residues. The chain's CDR3 is CASSLNLAGASSYF.

The chain has TRBV14 and TRBJ2-5; TCRdb's D gene call, TRBD2, goes unchecked for lack of DNA. The CDR3 has 13 residues. Per the germline V gene, CDR1 is SGHDN and CDR2 is FVKESK. The CDR3 reads CASSHGAGVTQYF.

The rearrangement uses TRBV12-3 or TRBV12-4 and TRBJ2-7. This CDR3 has 12 amino acids. This CDR3 reads CASSLALGEQYF.

The chain combines TRBV5-1 with TRBJ2-1; TCRdb's D call, TRBD1, is unchecked because there is no DNA. CDR1 is SGHRS and CDR2 is YFSETQ in the germline V gene. CDR3 size: 15 residues. CDR3: CASSLEGDRGNEQFF.

The chain is built from TRBV29-1 and TRBJ2-1; without DNA, the TCRdb call of TRBD1 cannot be checked. The CDR3 runs to 17 residues. Per germline, CDR1 SQVTM and CDR2 ANQGSEA. This CDR3 is CSVEGWDYPQAPNEQFF.

The chain employs TRBV5-6 and TRBJ2-1; TCRdb's assignment of TRBD1 cannot be checked, as there is no DNA. From germline, CDR1 is SGHDT and CDR2 YYEEEE. This CDR3 comprises 12 residues. CDR3 in amino acids: CASSPGTDEQFF.

This chain connects TRBV27 to TRBJ1-6; TCRdb names TRBD1, which stays unverified in the absence of DNA. The CDR3 covers 14 residues. The germline V gene has CDR1 MNHEY and CDR2 SMNVEV (reference sequence). The CDR3 is CASRPRGESSPLHF.

The gene calls are TRBV12-3 or TRBV12-4 and TRBJ1-6; TCRdb's D call, TRBD1, is unchecked because there is no DNA. This CDR3 region has 18 residues. The CDR3 reads CASSHHRDGGSYNSPLHF.